Below are 6 T cell receptor beta chains sequenced from a single sample in a study of T cell responses to AZD1222 COVID-19 vaccine (dated by TCRdb to the early 2020s). Library construction relied on the immunoSEQ multiplex PCR assay. Entries here come from immuneACCESS through TCRdb and include only in-frame sequences with V and J called. Some clones fail to appear in such tables; in the studies checked, an unresolved V gene covers under half of the shortfall, and the cause of the remainder is unknown. This sample lists around 180,000 clones; about nine tenths were detected once. Together, the top ten hold 2.5% to 3% of the sample. The sample's time point label, in plain terms: baseline before first vaccination. The treatment or condition label, as the study defines it: meningococcal conjugate vaccine given as trial control. Source: peripheral blood, taken on day 0 of MenACWY control vaccination. Every receptor here comes from an adult in good health.

This clone was detected many times. The CDR3 nucleotides are TGTGCCAGCAGCGTGAACAATCATAATTCACCCCTCCACTTT. Its translation is CASSVNNHNSPLHF. The V gene is TRBV9, the J gene TRBJ1-6; no clear D gene. In germline, CDR1 is SGDLS, CDR2 YYNGEE. CDR3 length: 14 residues. Trimming took off 2 bases at V and 5 bases at J, with 8 bases between the two ends.

The V gene is TRBV12-1, the J gene TRBJ2-7. TRBV12-1 is a recognized pseudogene. This CDR3 comprises 12 residues. CDR3: CASSFISYEQYF. The CDR3 nucleotides are TGTGCCAGCAGCTTTATTTCCTACGAGCAGTACTTC.

The V call is TRBV20-1, the J call TRBJ1-2; no clear D gene. The CDR3 is made up of 10 amino acids. The germline V and J ends were trimmed by 6 bases and 6 bases, with 8 bases remaining between them. Germline values: CDR1 DFQATT, CDR2 SNEGSKA (reference sequence). CDR3 sequence: CSASVDGYTF. The DNA for the CDR3 is TGCAGTGCCTCCGTCGATGGCTACACCTTC.

This clone was observed once. J is TRBJ1-6 and V is TRBV11-1, with D uncertain. This CDR3 contains 15 residues. Trimming left V 6 bases short and J 10 bases short, with 19 bases between. The germline V gene encodes CDR1 SGHAT and CDR2 FQDESV (reference sequence). The CDR3 DNA sequence: TGTGCCAGCAGTTCAGTCCGGGTTGTGGAGTCACCCCTCCACTTT. This gives the protein CASSSVRVVESPLHF.

V and J are TRBV7-2 and TRBJ1-2; D gene unclear. The V gene's germline CDR1 is SGHTA and CDR2 FQGNSA. This CDR3 region has 15 residues. The ends were cut back, 5 bases at V and 0 bases at J, with 13 bases in the middle. The CDR3 bases are TGTGCCAGCAGCACACAGATTCGGGCTAACTATGGCTACACCTTC. It codes for CASSTQIRANYGYTF. Variable domain in full (rest from reference TRBV7-2 and TRBJ1-2): GAGVSQSPSNKVTEKGKDVELRCDPISGHTALYWYRQSLGQGLEFLIYFQGNSAPDKSGLPSDRFSAERTGGSVSTLTIQRTQQEDSAVYLCASSTQIRANYGYTFGSGTRLTVV.

The V call is TRBV3-1 (or the pseudogene TRBV3-2), the J call TRBJ2-1; tentatively, D is TRBD2 (6 bases). Per germline, CDR1 LGHDT and CDR2 YNNKEL (reference sequence). The V end was cut by 0 bases, the J end by 4 bases, with 10 bases between. The CDR3 contains 15 residues. The CDR3 here is CASSQDSTSYNEQFF. In nucleotides, the CDR3 is TGTGCCAGCAGCCAAGACTCGACTAGTTACAATGAGCAGTTCTTC.